This TCR beta chain was recorded in a study of blood T cell repertoires in COVID-19. Assay used: immunoSEQ multiplex PCR; TCRdb lists only in-frame clones, some missing. The data hold under 50,000 clones, with roughly 85% observed a single time. The CDR3 contains 18 residues. The V gene lost 5 bases and the J gene lost 4 bases, with 26 bases spanning the gap. From germline, CDR1 is LNHDA and CDR2 SQIVND (reference sequence). The gene calls are TRBV19 and TRBJ1-2; D gene ambiguous. This TCR was recovered from a man aged 35-49 years with active COVID-19. Specimen: peripheral blood. In DNA form, the CDR3 reads TGTGCCAGTAGTCTTCGCGGTAACACGGGTTGGGTTAGCTATGGCTACACCTTC. Its protein product is CASSLRGNTGWVSYGYTF.